These 5 T cell receptor beta chains were all obtained from the same sample, sequenced in a study of radiation and T cells in renal cell carcinoma. Some clones are missing from TCRdb's copy, which holds only in-frame ones; the method was immunoSEQ multiplex PCR. The table includes about 91,000 clones, 82% detected once. Time point given: baseline pretreatment blood. Treatment indicated: 15 Gy SBRT to primary tumor, nephrectomy 4 weeks later. The input for sequencing was blood, taken from a patient whose treatment included radiotherapy and nephrectomy. Receptors were obtained from a man aged 55 to 70 with renal cell carcinoma.

This clone appeared once. This chain uses TRBV10-1 with TRBJ2-1; 7 bases fit TRBD2. The CDR3 extends over 17 amino acids. CDR1 is WNHNN, CDR2 SYGVQD, per germline (reference sequence). Trimming removed 2 bases from V and 3 bases from J; junction bases left unmatched: 10. CDR3: CASSEGSGGRFYNEQFF. The CDR3 DNA reads as TGCGCCAGCAGTGAGGGGAGTGGCGGGAGATTCTACAATGAGCAGTTCTTC.

The chain recombines TRBV6-1 with TRBJ1-3; no firm D call. In germline, CDR1 is MNHNS, CDR2 SASEGT. The CDR3 loop spans 17 amino acids. V dropped 0 bases and J dropped 3 bases, with 15 bases sitting between them. This CDR3 reads CASSEAYHIASGNTIYF. CDR3 sequence (DNA): TGTGCCAGCAGTGAAGCCTACCACATAGCGAGTGGAAACACCATATATTTT.

This chain joins TRBV10-3 and TRBJ2-4, with 8 bases that match TRBD2. Losses at the gene ends were 6 bases for V and 8 bases for J; bases not matched to a gene: 9. The germline V gene has CDR1 ENHRY and CDR2 SYGVKD. The CDR3 length is 14 residues. The CDR3, as DNA: TGTGCCATCAGCGTACTAGCGGAGGGGGACATTCAGTACTTC. This translates into CAISVLAEGDIQYF.

The rearrangement joins TRBV11-3 to TRBJ2-2, with D perhaps matching TRBD2 (7 bases). Germline V CDR1 and CDR2: SGHNT, YENEEA. This CDR3 is 19 amino acids long. V lost 5 bases and J 1 base, leaving 23 bases between the germline ends. The CDR3 sequence is CASSPPGGKGHQNTGELFF. DNA for the CDR3: TGTGCCAGCAGCCCTCCCGGGGGGAAGGGACATCAGAACACCGGGGAGCTGTTTTTT.

In its sample, this clone was seen a few times. No DNA is shown, since the ends of the CDR3 on it are uncertain; the CDR3 is the one TCRdb lists. The chain couples TRBV12-1 to TRBJ2-7. TRBV12-1 is shown as a pseudogene. Both ends counted, the CDR3 spans 16 residues. CDR3: CASSFAFGTTSYEQYF.